This T cell receptor (beta chain) was sequenced in a study of blood T cells in healthy people across ages (dated by TCRdb to about 2015). Notes on the research overall: In model experiments, template switching captured roughly one uniquely barcoded TCR beta cDNA molecule for every two T cells. To track age-related changes in TCR beta repertoire diversity, the study relied on deep sequencing normalized with unique cDNA molecular identifiers. Donors were grouped into four age groups: young (average 16 years), middle-aged (39), aged (around 56) and long-lived (about 89). For two donors (one aged 18 to 30 and one aged 80 or older), the study analyzed two additional independent replicas of 1 million unique cDNA reads from the same blood draw. The research as a whole found: Observed TCR beta diversity correlated strongly with the percentage of naive T cells measured by flow cytometry. Because the CMV infection status of the donors was unknown, age-related changes in expanded clonotypes may potentially have been confounded. Estimates of total diversity based on one million sequenced T cells were regarded as lower bounds and as underestimates. Since profiling was done on bulk unsorted PBMCs, naive and antigen-experienced compartments could not be conclusively compared. Compared with the aged group, the long-lived group had more naive CD4+ T cells, fewer expanded clones and increased TCR diversity, a pattern suggesting age selection. As age increased, observed TCR beta diversity per million T cells dropped in a roughly linear way, and a significant reduction was already evident by age 40.

V trim: 7 bases; J trim: 3 bases; unmatched bases: 14. There are 16 amino acids in the CDR3, from cysteine to phenylalanine inclusive. CDR3 DNA only is kept here, 48 bases in frame from base 1. As encoded in the germline V gene, CDR1 is MNHEY while CDR2 is SVGEGT. In regard to this clonotype: Which antigen it targets is not known. No qualities accompany the bases; no much larger clone lies one base away.

The library was prepared using 5' RACE. TCRdb shows the sequencer as Illumina HiSeq 2500. A second 7 to 11 cycle PCR used a sample-barcoded 5' primer and a J-beta primer mix. A template-switch 5' adaptor carrying 12 random nucleotides introduced a unique molecular identifier onto each TCR beta cDNA molecule. At least 3 million CDR3-containing paired-end reads were obtained from each sample. First-strand cDNA synthesis was performed from all RNA using the Mint cDNA synthesis kit, with priming by a TRBC-specific oligonucleotide. Following uracil-DNA glycosylase treatment, a first 18-cycle PCR with universal primers M1SS and BC2_uni_R was performed on all cDNA. In the original analysis: Normalization of each sample was performed by random selection of 1 million high-quality reads, each carrying a distinct molecular identifier. Reads sharing molecular identifiers were discarded rather than binned into consensus sequences. MiTCR, set to a Q25 quality threshold and the strictest error-elimination algorithm, was used for CDR3 identification, clonotype clustering and error correction. A nonparametric unseen species model with Euler transformation was used to estimate a lower bound on total TCR beta diversity. TCRdb reprocessing: public reads trimmed at Q25 with fastp, clones called with MiXCR, in-frame beta chains kept. Rows matching on CDR3 protein sequence are summarized as one entry with the most common DNA and genes. TCRdb's processing, not the authors' own work, is the source of the V and J calls. The sample contains over 700,000 distinct CDR3 sequences, 20% to 25% of them found a single time. The top ten clones comprise more than 7.5% of the sample.

The approximately 39 donors, aged 6 to 90 years, were systemically healthy Caucasian individuals from Russia. Each donor gave about 9.8 milliliters of peripheral blood, drawn into EDTA-treated Vacutainer tubes. PBMCs were isolated by Ficoll-Paque density-gradient centrifugation, with at least 6 million obtained per sample. Total RNA, at least 5.5 micrograms per sample, was extracted from PBMCs with Trizol reagent. For every donor, an aliquot of PBMCs went through flow cytometry to measure the percentages of naive CD45RAhigh/CD27high T cells. In addition, the sample was reused for a study of T cells of mothers and their children. As the second publication notes: Nine systemically healthy Caucasian individuals, comprising three mothers and their six children, were included as donors. cDNA synthesis used all of the extracted RNA, with roughly 1.6 ug of RNA in each 15 ul reaction. Sample barcodes and 2-4 random nucleotides were added via the M1S primer in the second PCR. Each mother yielded over 9 million TCR beta CDR3 reads and each child roughly 2.9 million reads. Thymic selection shapes the output of TCR recombination in a similar way in related and unrelated pairs, and inherited differences have a minor effect. Normalized repertoire overlap was always found to be slightly, but never significantly, higher in related mother-child pairs than in unrelated mother-child pairs. Persistent microchimeric T cell clones were not detected, at a sensitivity of 85 to 100 clones per million clonotypes. The study used deep NGS to compare TCR beta repertoires of mothers and children, seeking features distinguishing related mother-child pairs from unrelated individuals. Mothers averaged 40 +/- 4 years of age and children averaged about 10 +/- 4 years. After adapter ligation with NEBNext reagents, the libraries were sequenced on Illumina HiSeq 2000 with 100+100 nt paired-end reads. To prevent cross-contamination, the mother and child libraries were prepared one month apart and sequenced in separate runs. Each donor had between 500,000 and 2,000,000 distinct TCR beta clonotypes identified. Naive TCR beta clonotypes were estimated from low-frequency clonotypes matched to each donor's FACS-determined naive share, without sorting.

The source material was blood. This sequence was found in a boy aged 5-17 years in good health. Here the chain combines TRBV6-2 or TRBV6-3 and TRBJ2-5; TRBD1 fits 7 bases in the junction. The bases are TGTGCCAGCATCCTACCGACAGGGTCGGTGGAAGAGACCCAGTACTTC. It translates as CASILPTGSVEETQYF.